The clone carrying this TCR beta chain showed up many times. Its antigen remains unidentified. This sample stems from a study of T cells in Graves' hyperthyroidism and ophthalmopathy. The study based diagnoses on clinical symptoms, serum thyroxine and TRAb, thyroid ultrasound and orbital computed tomography. Germline V lookup: CDR1 SGHVS, CDR2 FNYEAQ. Trimming stripped 0 bases from V and 0 bases from J, with 6 bases between. The CDR3 spans 15 residues. TCR beta CDR3 regions were amplified from RNA transcripts. The HTBI primer set was used in a first-round RT-PCR of the TCR CDR3. Each CDR3 protein is one row after TCRdb ran MiXCR on the multiplex PCR reads. The table has 600,000 to 700,000 distinct CDR3 sequences, nearly 45% seen once. Study-wide findings and caveats: Model-based prediction identified ophthalmopathy a median around 6.7 months prior to its onset. Blood shared most expanded thyroid clonotypes above 0.001.

The rearrangement links TRBV7-6 to TRBJ1-3; D is ambiguous. The receptor comes from an adult man with Graves' disease, either hyperthyroidism or ophthalmopathy (not recorded which). Sequencing used peripheral blood or thyroid tissue (not recorded which). CDR3 sequence reads: CASSLAPDSGNTIYF. DNA for the CDR3: TGTGCCAGCAGCTTAGCGCCGGACTCTGGAAACACCATATATTTT.